The clone carrying this T cell receptor beta chain came up a few times. Its specificity is not known. Treatment meaning: oral pan-JAK inhibitor, 5-10 mg twice daily. CDR3 length: 17 amino acids. Losses at the gene ends were 4 bases for V and 0 bases for J; bases not matched to a gene: 7. CDR1 is MNHNS, CDR2 SASEGT, per germline. Extraction of RNA preceded its reverse transcription into cDNA, which served as the sequencing template. Assay used: immunoSEQ multiplex PCR; TCRdb lists only in-frame clones, some missing. The data hold about 190,000 clones, with about three fifths observed a single time. This record belongs to a study of CD8+ T cells in alopecia areata. Study conclusions and caveats: In patients, TCRs were shared less clearly than in mice, and HLA may possibly be involved. Under tofacitinib, numerous expanded lesional clonotypes remained detectable in scalp and blood. Normal scalp showed lower clonality than lesional scalp, especially alopecia totalis/universalis.

Sequencing was performed on CD4+ T cells sorted from blood, taken at week 24, from a patient treated with tofacitinib. This receptor was taken from a human donor with alopecia areata. The chain carries TRBV6-1 and TRBJ2-4, with 9 bases lining up with TRBD2. The CDR3 reads CASSAGSGGLAKNIQYF. The CDR3 bases are TGTGCCAGCAGTGCGGGTAGCGGGGGCTTAGCCAAAAACATTCAGTACTTC.